This T cell receptor (beta chain) was observed in a study of shared clonotypes between healthy human individuals. This CDR3 spans 15 amino acids. Germline CDR1 and CDR2: SQVTM and ANQGSEA. V lost 7 bases to trimming and J lost 4 bases; unmatched junction nucleotides: 13. The data were produced by immunoSEQ multiplex PCR, yet TCRdb's version contains in-frame clones alone and is incomplete. The sample includes some 2,500,000 clones, 93% seen only once; the top ten take roughly 0.39%. The sample consisted of naive CD4+ T cells from PBMCs. Subset reported: CD45RA+ positively selected. The chain uses TRBV29-1 and TRBJ2-1; 7 nucleotides line up with TRBD2. This sequence was found in a man aged 18-30 years in good health. Some clones in this sample may be carry-over from other donors' samples. CDR3: CSALGRASGYNEQFF. CDR3 nucleotides: TGCAGCGCCTTGGGTCGGGCTAGCGGATACAATGAGCAGTTCTTC.